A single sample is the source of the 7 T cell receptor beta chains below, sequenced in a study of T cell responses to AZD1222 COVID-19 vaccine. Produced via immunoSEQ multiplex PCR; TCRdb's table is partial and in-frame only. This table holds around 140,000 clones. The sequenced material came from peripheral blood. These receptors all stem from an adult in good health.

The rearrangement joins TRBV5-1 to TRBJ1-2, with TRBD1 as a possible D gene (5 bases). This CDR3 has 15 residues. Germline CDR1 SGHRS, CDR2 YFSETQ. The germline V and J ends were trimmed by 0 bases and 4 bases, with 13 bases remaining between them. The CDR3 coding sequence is TGCGCCAGCAGCTTGGGGGACGGCGCCATCTATGGCTACACCTTC. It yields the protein CASSLGDGAIYGYTF.

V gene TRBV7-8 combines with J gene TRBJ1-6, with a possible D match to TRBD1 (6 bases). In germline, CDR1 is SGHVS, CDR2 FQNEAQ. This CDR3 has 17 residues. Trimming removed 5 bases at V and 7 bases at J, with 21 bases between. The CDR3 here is CASSKRGGSGENSPLHF. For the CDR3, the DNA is TGTGCCAGCAGCAAACGGGGGGGCTCCGGTGAGAATTCACCCCTCCACTTT.

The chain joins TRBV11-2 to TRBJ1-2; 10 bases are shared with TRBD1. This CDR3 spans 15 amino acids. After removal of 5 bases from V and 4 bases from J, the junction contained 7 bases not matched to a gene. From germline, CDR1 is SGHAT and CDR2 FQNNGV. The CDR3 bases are TGTGCCAGCAGCGTCCGACAGGGGGCGACCTATGGCTACACCTTC. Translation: CASSVRQGATYGYTF.

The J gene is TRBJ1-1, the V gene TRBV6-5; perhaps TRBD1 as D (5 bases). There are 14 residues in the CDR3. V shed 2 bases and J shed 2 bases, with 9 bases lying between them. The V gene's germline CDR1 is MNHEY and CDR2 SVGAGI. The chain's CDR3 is CASSYVRANTEAFF. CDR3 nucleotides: TGTGCCAGCAGTTACGTCAGGGCTAACACTGAAGCTTTCTTT.

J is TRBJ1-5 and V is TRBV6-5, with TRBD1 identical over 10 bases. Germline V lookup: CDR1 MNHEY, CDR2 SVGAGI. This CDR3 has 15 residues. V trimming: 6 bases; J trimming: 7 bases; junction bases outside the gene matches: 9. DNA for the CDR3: TGTGCCAGCAGAGCCACCGGGACAGGGGAGCAGCCCCAGCATTTT. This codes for CASRATGTGEQPQHF.

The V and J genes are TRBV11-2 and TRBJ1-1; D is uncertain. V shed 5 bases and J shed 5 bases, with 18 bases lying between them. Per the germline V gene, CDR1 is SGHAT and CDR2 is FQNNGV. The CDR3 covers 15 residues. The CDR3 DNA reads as TGTGCCAGCAGCACCCAAACGGTGGCTGGGACTGAAGCTTTCTTT. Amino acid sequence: CASSTQTVAGTEAFF.

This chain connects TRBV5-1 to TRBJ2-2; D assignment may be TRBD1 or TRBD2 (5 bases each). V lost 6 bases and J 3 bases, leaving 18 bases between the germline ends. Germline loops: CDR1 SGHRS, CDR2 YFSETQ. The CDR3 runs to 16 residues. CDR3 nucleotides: TGCGCCAGCACTTACTTGGGACCTACCTACACCGGGGAGCTGTTTTTT. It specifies CASTYLGPTYTGELFF.